Listed here are 5 T cell receptor beta chains from one sample, sequenced in a study of T cells in localized non-small cell lung cancer. Some clones are missing from TCRdb's copy, which holds only in-frame ones; the method was immunoSEQ multiplex PCR. The repertoire holds about 33,000 clones, with 80% to 95% as singletons. Sequences were derived from peripheral blood, sampled before any cancer treatment. These receptors were collected from a female donor over 55 with stage I lung adenocarcinoma.

This clone has a single count. Written as DNA, the CDR3 is TGTGCCAGCAGTTACCCGACGGATGGCAAGGAAAAACTGTTTTTT. This codes for CASSYPTDGKEKLFF. The chain uses TRBV6-5 and TRBJ1-4; D is unclear. The CDR3 runs 15 residues. Germline lookup yields CDR1 MNHEY and CDR2 SVGAGI. V lost 2 bases and J lost 8, with 15 bases in between.

The table lists this clone with a count of one. The chain is built from TRBV5-1 and TRBJ2-7; the match to TRBD1 covers 7 bases. The trim removed 4 bases at V and 3 bases at J, leaving 4 bases unmatched. This CDR3 contains 13 residues. Germline CDR1 reads SGHRS; CDR2 reads YFSETQ. CDR3 region: CASSGGQIYEQYF. The CDR3 DNA reads as TGCGCCAGCAGCGGGGGACAGATCTACGAGCAGTACTTC.

The chain uses TRBV30 and TRBJ1-6; weak D call: TRBD1 (6 bases). The CDR3 is made up of 15 amino acids. The germline CDR1 and CDR2 sequences are GTSNPN and SVGIG (reference sequence). The V end lost 1 base, the J end lost 4 bases, and 11 bases lay between the germline ends. DNA of the CDR3: TGTGCCTGGAGTGCCGGACAGATATATAATTCACCCCTCCACTTT. Protein: CAWSAGQIYNSPLHF.

This clone was counted once. The DNA of the CDR3 is TGTGCCACCAGCAAACAGTCAGTGGGTGAAGCTTTCTTT. Amino acids: CATSKQSVGEAFF. V gene TRBV15 combines with J gene TRBJ1-1; D ambiguous. CDR1 and CDR2 (germline): LNHNV, YYDKDF (reference sequence). Trimming cost V 4 bases and J 7 bases, with 13 bases left between them. The CDR3 covers 13 residues.

The rearrangement links TRBV10-1 to TRBJ2-7, with 7 bases that match TRBD1. Looked up from germline, CDR1 is WNHNN and CDR2 is SYGVQD (reference sequence). CDR3 length: 13 residues. Trimming took 6 bases from V and 5 from J; bases not matched to a gene: 7. This CDR3 reads CASRRTGPNEQYF. CDR3 sequence (DNA): TGCGCCAGCAGGCGGACAGGACCCAACGAGCAGTACTTC.